The 27 T cell receptor beta chains below were found in one sample sequenced in a study of radiotherapy plus CTLA-4 blockade in lung cancer. This table comes from immunoSEQ multiplex PCR, and its TCRdb copy is limited to in-frame clones, with some not included. The repertoire holds some 60,000 clones, approximately 79% seen once, with 2.9% in the top ten. The sample consisted of peripheral blood, taken from a patient treated with radiotherapy plus ipilimumab. These receptors were taken from a human donor with non-small cell lung cancer who had a complete response to radiotherapy plus ipilimumab.

The chain links TRBV7-9 to TRBJ2-7; weak D call: TRBD2 (5 bases). The CDR3 loop spans 14 amino acids. Trimming stripped 3 bases from V and 5 bases from J, with 14 bases between. Germline-derived CDR1 and CDR2 are SEHNR and FQNEAQ (reference sequence). CDR3 amino acids: CASSLGVEGHEQYF. As DNA, the CDR3 is TGTGCCAGCAGCTTGGGAGTCGAGGGCCACGAGCAGTACTTC.

The chain couples TRBV7-3 to TRBJ2-1, with TRBD1 matching 7 bases. V lost 5 bases to trimming and J lost 12 bases; unmatched junction nucleotides: 10. CDR3 length: 13 amino acids. In germline, CDR1 is SGHTA, CDR2 FQGTGA. The CDR3 spells CASSPRQGLGQFF. CDR3 nucleotides: TGTGCCAGCAGCCCCAGACAGGGTTTGGGGCAGTTCTTC.

The chain has TRBV5-1 and TRBJ1-2, with a possible D match to TRBD1 (6 bases). This CDR3 has 14 amino acids. Germline CDR1 reads SGHRS; CDR2 reads YFSETQ. Trimming stripped 4 bases from V and 1 base from J, with 11 bases between. The CDR3 sequence is CASSAGDINYGYTF. DNA of the CDR3: TGCGCCAGCAGCGCTGGGGACATTAACTATGGCTACACCTTC.

In its sample, this clone was seen a few times. The DNA for the CDR3 is TGTGCCAGCAGTTATAGCGGTAGCAATCAGCCCCAGCATTTT. Its protein is CASSYSGSNQPQHF. The chain recombines TRBV6-5 with TRBJ1-5; D not certain. Per the germline V gene, CDR1 is MNHEY and CDR2 is SVGAGI. CDR3 length: 14 residues. The germline V and J ends were trimmed by 3 bases and 0 bases, with 6 bases remaining between them.

J is TRBJ2-5 and V is TRBV27; 11 nucleotides match TRBD2. The DNA end is more similar to TRBJ2-7, so the J call may be wrong. The CDR3 loop spans 16 amino acids. From germline, CDR1 is MNHEY and CDR2 SMNVEV (reference sequence). CDR3 protein: CASSPTQLAGAGEQYF. The CDR3 coding sequence is TGTGCCAGCAGTCCGACGCAACTAGCGGGAGCAGGCGAGCAGTACTTC.

This clone was detected only once. This rearrangement joins TRBV5-4 to TRBJ2-5; 8 nucleotides align to TRBD1. V was pared by 4 bases and J by 2 bases, with 4 bases of the junction left unmatched. The CDR3 covers 14 residues. In germline, CDR1 is SGHNT, CDR2 YYREEE (reference sequence). CDR3 loop: CASSPGQGQETQYF. As DNA, the CDR3 is TGTGCCAGCAGCCCCGGACAGGGACAAGAGACCCAGTACTTC.

This clone was observed a handful of times. The chain employs TRBV7-8 and TRBJ1-2; tentatively, D is TRBD1 (5 bases). The CDR3 is 16 amino acids. Germline CDR1 SGHVS, CDR2 FQNEAQ. With 8 bases removed from V and 5 bases from J, the gap between germline ends came to 24 bases. The CDR3 nucleotides read TGTGCCAGCCACAACCGACGGGAGGCAGGGTTGTATGGCTACACCTTC. Its translation is CASHNRREAGLYGYTF.

This sequence joins TRBV27 and TRBJ1-2; D remains unclear. With 6 bases removed from V and 2 bases from J, the gap between germline ends came to 16 bases. CDR1 and CDR2 from the germline V gene are MNHEY and SMNVEV (reference sequence). The CDR3 is 15 residues long. DNA of the CDR3: TGTGCCAGCAGGGAGAGACGCGGACTAAACTATGGCTACACCTTC. It specifies CASRERRGLNYGYTF.

The chain couples TRBV2 to TRBJ1-2; D might be TRBD1 (6 bases). The germline CDR1 and CDR2 sequences are SNHLY and FYNNEI. This CDR3 comprises 13 residues. As DNA, the CDR3 is TGTGCGGGCTTACAGGGCCGAGGCTATGGCTACACCTTC. Translating it yields CAGLQGRGYGYTF.

V usage is TRBV30 and J usage is TRBJ1-2; 8 bases match TRBD1. Germline V gene data show CDR1 as GTSNPN and CDR2 as SVGIG (reference sequence). This CDR3 has 16 amino acids. The ends lost 0 bases at V and 4 bases at J; junction bases unmatched: 10. The CDR3 coding sequence is TGTGCCTGGAGTGTCCGGGACAGGCATGCCCCCTATGGCTACACCTTC. This sequence encodes CAWSVRDRHAPYGYTF. Supplemented by reference TRBV30 and TRBJ1-2, the full variable domain reads SQTIHQWPATLVQPVGSPLSLECTVEGTSNPNLYWYRQAAGRGLQLLFYSVGIGQISSEVPQNLSASRPQDRQFILSSKKLLLSDSGFYLCAWSVRDRHAPYGYTFGSGTRLTVV.

The chain carries TRBV5-8 and TRBJ2-1; D gene unclear. The CDR3 runs 12 residues. V was cut by 0 bases and J by 9 bases, with 7 bases left in between. The germline gives CDR1 SGHTS, CDR2 YDEGEE. For the CDR3, the DNA is TGTGCCAGCAGCTTGGAAGTGGCTGAGCAGTTCTTC. It codes for CASSLEVAEQFF.

This clone turned up a few times. The gene calls are TRBV7-9 and TRBJ1-4; 8 bases are a match to TRBD1. V trimming: 1 base; J trimming: 2 bases; junction bases outside the gene matches: 6. The CDR3 has 17 amino acids. In germline, CDR1 is SEHNR, CDR2 FQNEAQ (reference sequence). Written as DNA, the CDR3 is TGTGCCAGCAGCTTAGGGCGGACAGGGCCCACTAATGAAAAACTGTTTTTT. Its translation: CASSLGRTGPTNEKLFF.

The chain recombines TRBV19 with TRBJ2-7; 9 positions match TRBD1. V shed 2 bases, J shed 6 bases, and the junction held 2 bases outside the gene matches. Germline V gene data show CDR1 as LNHDA and CDR2 as SQIVND (reference sequence). The CDR3 consists of 13 residues. Written as DNA, the CDR3 is TGTGCCAGTAGTATAACAGGGGGCGCCGAGCAGTACTTC. This translates into CASSITGGAEQYF.

The chain joins TRBV30 to TRBJ1-3, with D unresolved. Germline loops: CDR1 GTSNPN, CDR2 SVGIG (reference sequence). Trimming removed 3 bases from V and 8 bases from J, with 11 bases in between. CDR3 length equals 12 residues. The CDR3 sequence is CAWSGSGYTIYF. The CDR3 DNA reads as TGTGCCTGGAGCGGATCGGGGTACACCATATATTTT.

This chain links TRBV5-6 with TRBJ1-6; 7 bases are shared with TRBD1. This CDR3 has 15 residues. The ends lost 4 bases at V and 6 bases at J; junction bases unmatched: 7. Germline assignment: CDR1 SGHDT and CDR2 YYEEEE. The CDR3 here is CASSVRQGINSPLHF. The CDR3 region has the DNA TGTGCCAGCAGCGTACGACAGGGAATTAATTCACCCCTCCACTTT.

The chain recombines TRBV30 with TRBJ2-1, with D possibly TRBD1 on 5 matching bases. V was clipped by 3 bases and J by 10 bases, with 13 bases between them. This CDR3 is 12 amino acids long. Per germline, CDR1 GTSNPN and CDR2 SVGIG (reference sequence). The CDR3 coding sequence is TGTGCCTGGAGCTACCTCACAGGCGAGCAGTTCTTC. Protein: CAWSYLTGEQFF.

This chain uses TRBV6-1 with TRBJ2-2, with TRBD1 matching 10 bases. The germline gives CDR1 MNHNS, CDR2 SASEGT. Unmatched junction bases numbered 3, after V lost 0 bases and J lost 2 bases. The CDR3 runs 17 residues. The CDR3 sequence: CASSEAGQGGNTGELFF. The CDR3 DNA reads as TGTGCCAGCAGTGAAGCCGGACAGGGGGGAAACACCGGGGAGCTGTTTTTT.

The CDR3 region is CASSATGTGEANTGELFF. The CDR3 nucleotides read TGCGCCAGCAGTGCCACTGGGACAGGGGAGGCGAACACCGGGGAGCTGTTTTTT. V usage is TRBV10-1 and J usage is TRBJ2-2; 10 bases are a match to TRBD1. CDR1 WNHNN and CDR2 SYGVQD come from the germline V gene (reference sequence). Trimming at V came to 4 bases and at J to 0 bases, leaving 8 bases not matched to a gene. The CDR3 is 18 residues long.

V gene TRBV30 combines with J gene TRBJ1-6, with D uncertain. The germline V gene encodes CDR1 GTSNPN and CDR2 SVGIG (reference sequence). Trimming shortened V by 2 bases and J by 7 bases, and 9 bases separated the two germline ends. This CDR3 is built from 13 residues. Written as DNA, the CDR3 is TGTGCCTGGAGTAAAACTAGAAATTCACCCCTCCACTTT. It codes for CAWSKTRNSPLHF.

The chain has TRBV25-1 and TRBJ2-3; TRBD2 aligns across 7 bases. This CDR3 is built from 17 residues. Trimming took 4 bases from V and 5 from J; bases not matched to a gene: 15. Germline CDR1 MGHDK, CDR2 SYGVNS. The CDR3: CASSVGRTRGRGDTQYF. The CDR3 DNA reads as TGTGCCAGCAGTGTGGGAAGGACTAGAGGGCGCGGAGATACGCAGTATTTT.

This clone was seen only a few times. The V gene is TRBV6-1, the J gene TRBJ1-5, with unresolved D. Germline V CDR1 and CDR2: MNHNS, SASEGT. The CDR3 runs 16 residues. Between the trimmed V and J ends, which lost 3 bases and 7 bases, there was a span of 19 bases. The CDR3, as DNA: TGTGCCAGCAGTGAGAGTAGTTCGCCCAATAACCAGCCCCAGCATTTT. Residues: CASSESSSPNNQPQHF.

The V and J genes are TRBV15 and TRBJ1-3; no definite D call. CDR3 size: 13 residues. Between the trimmed V and J ends, which lost 0 bases and 5 bases, there was a span of 5 bases. The germline CDR1 and CDR2 sequences are LNHNV and YYDKDF (reference sequence). The CDR3 region has the DNA TGTGCCACCAGCAGAGATGCGAGAAACACCATATATTTT. Translated, it gives CATSRDARNTIYF.

This clone was detected a few times. The V call is TRBV18, the J call TRBJ1-4; the D is unclear. CDR3 length equals 15 residues. With 0 bases removed from V and 5 bases from J, the gap between germline ends came to 10 bases. Germline CDR1 KGHSH, CDR2 LQKENI. CDR3 sequence reads: CASSPPPSYNEKLFF. The CDR3 DNA reads as TGTGCCAGCTCACCACCTCCCAGTTACAATGAAAAACTGTTTTTT. Variable domain in full (rest from reference TRBV18 and TRBJ1-4): NAGVMQNPRHLVRRRGQEARLRCSPMKGHSHVYWYRQLPEEGLKFMVYLQKENIIDESGMPKERFSAEFPKEGPSILRIQQVVRGDSAAYFCASSPPPSYNEKLFFGSGTQLSVL.

The chain recombines TRBV6-1 with TRBJ1-3; 7 positions match TRBD1. This CDR3 spans 17 amino acids. CDR1 and CDR2 (germline): MNHNS, SASEGT. Trimming cost V 3 bases and J 0 bases; bases outside gene matches: 8. Here the CDR3 reads CASSDPGQRISGNTIYF. The CDR3 DNA is TGTGCCAGCAGTGATCCGGGACAGAGAATCTCTGGAAACACCATATATTTT.

The rearrangement joins TRBV11-3 to TRBJ2-5; TRBD2 might be the D (5 bases). Germline V lookup: CDR1 SGHNT, CDR2 YENEEA. Trimming left V 2 bases short and J 7 bases short, with 11 bases between. The CDR3 sequence is 13 residues long. For the CDR3, the DNA is TGTGCCAGCAGCTTATATGCGGGCACGACCCAGTACTTC. Amino acids: CASSLYAGTTQYF.

The rearrangement joins TRBV5-1 to TRBJ2-7; perhaps TRBD1 as D (6 bases). The CDR3 sequence is 16 residues long. Trimming took off 3 bases at V and 4 bases at J, with 20 bases between the two ends. In germline, CDR1 is SGHRS, CDR2 YFSETQ. The CDR3 here is CASSSDPDSDGYEQYF. The CDR3 nucleotides read TGCGCCAGCAGCTCGGACCCGGACAGCGATGGGTACGAGCAGTACTTC.

A few counts support this clone. The chain carries TRBV7-9 and TRBJ1-3; no clear D. CDR1 is SEHNR and CDR2 is FQNEAQ in the germline V gene (reference sequence). The CDR3 has 15 amino acids. Trimming took off 5 bases at V and 2 bases at J, with 13 bases between the two ends. CDR3 DNA sequence: TGTGCCAGCAGCCCGTTACCTATTACTGGAAACACCATATATTTT. Translation gives CASSPLPITGNTIYF. Full variable domain (outside the CDR3, taken from reference TRBV7-9 and TRBJ1-3): DTGVSQNPRHKITKRGQNVTFRCDPISEHNRLYWYRQTLGQGPEFLTYFQNEAQLEKSRLLSDRFSAERPKGSFSTLEIQRTEQGDSAMYLCASSPLPITGNTIYFGEGSWLTVV.